This T cell receptor (beta chain) originates from a study of neurological immune-mediated disorders. Study context: The roughly 34 multiple sclerosis patients comprised some 31 that were relapsing-remitting and 3 that were secondary progressive. Study-wide points: A possible signature was seen in one related-CDR3 cluster, into which phylogenetic grouping placed the repertoires of 18 of 34 multiple sclerosis patients. Whereas HTLV-1-associated myelopathy showed the most TCR clonal expansion, multiple sclerosis showed the least, with levels below those of healthy controls.

This CDR3 is 13 amino acids long. Germline V CDR1 and CDR2: SGHVS, FNYEAQ. Worth noting for this clonotype: What it recognizes is unknown. A junction boundary mismatches the germline segment, possibly from a read error.

Whenever a sequencing run was performed, it yielded over 190 million TCR-beta sequences from 15-18 subjects. In TCRdb, the 5' RACE reads were re-called with MiXCR into one record per CDR3 protein. Counted here are about 120,000 distinct CDR3 sequences, approximately 3.2% occurring once; the ten biggest clones make up around 1.4%. Sequencing input: PBMCs. This clonotype was sampled from a woman aged 25 to 39 with multiple sclerosis. V gene TRBV7-6 combines with J gene TRBJ1-2; 9 bases match TRBD1. CDR3 DNA sequence: TGTGACAGCAGCCAATGGGACAGGGAGGGCTACACCTTC. Protein: CDSSQWDREGYTF.